The clone carrying this T cell receptor (beta chain) has just a few counts. The source of the sample is a study of T cell responses to AZD1222 COVID-19 vaccine. TCRdb's copy holds only in-frame clones and misses some; the assay was immunoSEQ multiplex PCR. The sample holds fewer than 120,000 clones, less than 90% seen once. V was clipped by 5 bases and J by 8 bases, with 15 bases between them. Germline V CDR1 and CDR2: SQVTM, ANQGSEA. CDR3 length: 12 residues. This sample comprised peripheral blood, obtained on day 0 of AZD1222 vaccination. J is TRBJ1-2 and V is TRBV29-1; no clear D. This clonotype was sampled from an adult in good health. The CDR3 DNA reads as TGCAGCGTTTGGACTCTACGGTGGGGCTACACCTTC. It yields the protein CSVWTLRWGYTF.